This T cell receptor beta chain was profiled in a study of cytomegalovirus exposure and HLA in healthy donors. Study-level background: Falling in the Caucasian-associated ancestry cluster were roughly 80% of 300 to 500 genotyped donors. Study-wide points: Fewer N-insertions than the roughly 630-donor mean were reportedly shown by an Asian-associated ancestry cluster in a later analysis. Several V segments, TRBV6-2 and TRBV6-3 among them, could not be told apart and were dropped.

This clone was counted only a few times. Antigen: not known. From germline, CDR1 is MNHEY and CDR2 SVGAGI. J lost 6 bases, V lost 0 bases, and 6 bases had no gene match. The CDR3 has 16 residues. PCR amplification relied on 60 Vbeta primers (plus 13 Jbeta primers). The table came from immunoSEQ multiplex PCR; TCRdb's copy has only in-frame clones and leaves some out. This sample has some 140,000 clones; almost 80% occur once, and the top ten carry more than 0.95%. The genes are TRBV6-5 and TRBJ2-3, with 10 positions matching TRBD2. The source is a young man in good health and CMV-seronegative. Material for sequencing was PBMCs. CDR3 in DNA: TGTGCCAGCAGTTACTCGAGCGGGGGGGCCCCGGATACGCAGTATTTT. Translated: CASSYSSGGAPDTQYF.